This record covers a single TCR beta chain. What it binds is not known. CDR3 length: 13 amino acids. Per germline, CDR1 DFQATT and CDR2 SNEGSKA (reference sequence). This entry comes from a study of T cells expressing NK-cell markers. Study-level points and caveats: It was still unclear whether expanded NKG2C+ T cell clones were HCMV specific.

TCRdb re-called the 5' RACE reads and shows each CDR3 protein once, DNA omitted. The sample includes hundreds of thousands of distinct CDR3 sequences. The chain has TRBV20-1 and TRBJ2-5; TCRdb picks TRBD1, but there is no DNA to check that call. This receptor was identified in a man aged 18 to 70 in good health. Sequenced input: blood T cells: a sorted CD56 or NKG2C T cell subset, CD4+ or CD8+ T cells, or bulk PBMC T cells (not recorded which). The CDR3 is CSVQRTDQETQYF.